This T cell receptor beta chain was obtained from a study of graft-versus-host responses after intestinal transplantation. Study-level background: Every transplant recipient was induced with anti-thymocyte globulin, then maintained on tacrolimus and steroids for two to three years. Whole-study findings and limits: Some patients had graft-donor T cell macrochimerism. In their allografts, the ratios of graft-versus-host to host-versus-graft T cell clones were high. In recipient marrow, GvH clones were found, and some appeared first in ileum or blood.

On this clone itself: The antigen remains unidentified.

Profiling relied on immunoSEQ multiplex PCR, and the TCRdb table lists in-frame clones only, not all of them. The sample lists about 50,000 clones, approximately 84% occurring once. The V and J ends lost 6 bases and 5 bases, in that order; junction bases with no gene match: 12. The CDR3 contains 16 residues. Germline V lookup: CDR1 MNHEY, CDR2 SMNVEV (reference sequence). The rearrangement joins TRBV27 to TRBJ2-3; TRBD1 matches at 9 bases. This clonotype originated in a human donor who was the organ donor for an intestinal transplant. This specimen consisted of unstimulated CD4+ T cells sorted from spleen or lymph node cells, obtained before transplant. The CDR3 is CASRGRGQGFRDTQYF. The DNA for the CDR3 is TGTGCCAGCAGAGGCCGGGGACAGGGCTTTAGAGATACGCAGTATTTT.